This T cell receptor (beta chain) was observed in a study of cytomegalovirus exposure and HLA in healthy donors. Overall study results and limits: For cytomegalovirus status, the classifier reportedly gave diagnoses with high specificity and sensitivity. HLA alleles showed associations with around 15,000 TCR beta sequences in a later analysis, at a 0.05 false discovery rate. TRBV6-2, TRBV6-3 and some other V segments were excluded as indistinguishable.

This clone has a single count. Its antigen is as yet unknown. One junction end does not reproduce the germline sequence, and a read error may be involved. All the people who gave samples were healthy bone marrow donors. Amplification used 60 Vbeta primers and 13 Jbeta primers. The assay was immunoSEQ multiplex PCR, and TCRdb's table has in-frame clones only and misses some. The sample gives about 120,000 clones, under 85% of which show up once; roughly 9.3% is in the top ten. Germline CDR1 SSHAT, CDR2 FNYEAQ (reference sequence). This CDR3 has 12 amino acids. The sequence was collected from a woman aged 45 to 65 in good health and CMV-seropositive. The chain employs TRBV7-7 and TRBJ2-2; D unresolved. Sequences were obtained from PBMCs. CDR3 nucleotides: TGTGCTAGCAGGTCAGAAGCCGGGGAGCTGTTTTTT. It translates to CASRSEAGELFF.